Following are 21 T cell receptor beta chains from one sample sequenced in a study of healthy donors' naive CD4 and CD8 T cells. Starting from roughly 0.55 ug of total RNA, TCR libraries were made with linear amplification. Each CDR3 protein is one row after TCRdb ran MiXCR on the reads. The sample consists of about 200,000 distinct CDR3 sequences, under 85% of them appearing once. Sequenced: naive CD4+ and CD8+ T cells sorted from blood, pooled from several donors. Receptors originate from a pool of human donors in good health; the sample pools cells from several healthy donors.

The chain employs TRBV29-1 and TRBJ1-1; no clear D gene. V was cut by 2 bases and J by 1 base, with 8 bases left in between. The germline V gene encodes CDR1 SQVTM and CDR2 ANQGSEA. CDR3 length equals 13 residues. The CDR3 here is CSVEKWGNTEAFF. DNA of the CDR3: TGCAGCGTTGAAAAATGGGGGAACACTGAAGCTTTCTTT.

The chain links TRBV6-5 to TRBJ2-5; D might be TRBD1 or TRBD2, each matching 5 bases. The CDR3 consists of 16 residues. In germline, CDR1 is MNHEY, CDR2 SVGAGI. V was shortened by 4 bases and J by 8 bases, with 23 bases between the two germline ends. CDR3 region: CASSLSPGPRPGTQYF. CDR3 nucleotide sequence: TGTGCCAGCAGTTTATCCCCGGGACCTCGCCCTGGAACCCAGTACTTC.

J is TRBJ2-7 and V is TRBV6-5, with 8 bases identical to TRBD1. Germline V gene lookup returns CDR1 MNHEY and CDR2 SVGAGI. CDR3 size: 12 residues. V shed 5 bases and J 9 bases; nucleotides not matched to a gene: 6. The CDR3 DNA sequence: TGTGCCAGCAGTGCAGGGGGCGCCTGGCAGTACTTC. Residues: CASSAGGAWQYF.

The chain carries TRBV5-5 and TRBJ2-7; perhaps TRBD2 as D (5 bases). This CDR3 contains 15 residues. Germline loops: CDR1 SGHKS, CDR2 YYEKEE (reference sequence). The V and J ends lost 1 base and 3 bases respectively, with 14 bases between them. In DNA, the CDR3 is TGTGCCAGCAGCTTGTCTTCGGGGAACTTCTACGAGCAGTACTTC. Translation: CASSLSSGNFYEQYF.

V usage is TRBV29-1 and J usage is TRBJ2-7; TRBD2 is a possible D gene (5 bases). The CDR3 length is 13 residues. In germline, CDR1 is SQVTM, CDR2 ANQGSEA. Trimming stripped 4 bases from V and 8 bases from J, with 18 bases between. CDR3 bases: TGCAGCGTTGGGTTTATACTAGGCCCCCAGCAGTACTTC. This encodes CSVGFILGPQQYF.

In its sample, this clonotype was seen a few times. CDR3 in amino acids: CASSYSIGQPYGYTF. CDR3 in DNA: TGTGCCAGCAGTTACTCCATAGGACAGCCCTATGGCTACACCTTC. This rearrangement joins TRBV6-5 to TRBJ1-2, with a tentative D call TRBD1 (6 bases). Germline CDR1 is MNHEY and CDR2 is SVGAGI. Deletions cut 0 bases from V and 4 bases from J, with 12 bases between. The CDR3 is made up of 15 amino acids.

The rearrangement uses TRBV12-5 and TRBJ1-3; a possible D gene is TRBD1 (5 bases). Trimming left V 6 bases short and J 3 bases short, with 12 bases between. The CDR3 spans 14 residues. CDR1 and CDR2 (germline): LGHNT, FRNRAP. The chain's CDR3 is CASGQAGHGNTIYF. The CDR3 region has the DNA TGTGCTAGTGGACAAGCAGGGCATGGAAACACCATATATTTT.

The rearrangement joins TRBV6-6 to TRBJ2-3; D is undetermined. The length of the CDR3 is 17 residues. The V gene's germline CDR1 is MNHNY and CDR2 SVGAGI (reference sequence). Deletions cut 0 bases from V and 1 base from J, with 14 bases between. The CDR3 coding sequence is TGTGCCAGCAGTTACTCAATGGTCAGAGAAGGCACAGATACGCAGTATTTT. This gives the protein CASSYSMVREGTDTQYF.

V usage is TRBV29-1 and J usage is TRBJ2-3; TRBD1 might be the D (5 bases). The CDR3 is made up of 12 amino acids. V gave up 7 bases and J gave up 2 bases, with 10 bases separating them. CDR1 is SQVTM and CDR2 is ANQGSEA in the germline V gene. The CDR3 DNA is TGCAGCGAACGACAGACCACAGATACGCAGTATTTT. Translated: CSERQTTDTQYF.

CDR3 region: CASRVGGGGYTF. CDR3 nucleotide sequence: TGTGCCAGCAGAGTAGGCGGGGGTGGCTACACCTTC. The chain employs TRBV28 and TRBJ1-2, with a possible D match to TRBD1 (5 bases). V lost 6 bases to trimming and J lost 7 bases, with 12 bases between them. Germline assignment: CDR1 MDHEN and CDR2 SYDVKM. The CDR3 has 12 amino acids.

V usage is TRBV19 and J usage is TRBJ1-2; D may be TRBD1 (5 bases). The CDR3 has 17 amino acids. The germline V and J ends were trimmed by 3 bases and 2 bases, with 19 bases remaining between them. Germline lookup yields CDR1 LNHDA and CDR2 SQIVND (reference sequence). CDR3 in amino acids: CASSIGNRIGENYGYTF. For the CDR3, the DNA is TGTGCCAGTAGTATCGGGAACAGGATTGGGGAAAACTATGGCTACACCTTC.

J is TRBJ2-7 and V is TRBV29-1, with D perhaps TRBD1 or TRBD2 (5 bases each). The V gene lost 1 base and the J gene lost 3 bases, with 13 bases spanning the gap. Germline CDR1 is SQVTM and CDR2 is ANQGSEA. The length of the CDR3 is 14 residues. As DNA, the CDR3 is TGCAGCGTTGAAGCAGGGACGACGATCTACGAGCAGTACTTC. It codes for CSVEAGTTIYEQYF.

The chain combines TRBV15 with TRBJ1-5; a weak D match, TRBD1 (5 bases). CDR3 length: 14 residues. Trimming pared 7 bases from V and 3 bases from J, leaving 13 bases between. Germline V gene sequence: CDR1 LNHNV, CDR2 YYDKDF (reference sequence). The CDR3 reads CATTPQGYNQPQHF. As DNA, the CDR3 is TGTGCCACCACGCCCCAGGGATACAATCAGCCCCAGCATTTT.

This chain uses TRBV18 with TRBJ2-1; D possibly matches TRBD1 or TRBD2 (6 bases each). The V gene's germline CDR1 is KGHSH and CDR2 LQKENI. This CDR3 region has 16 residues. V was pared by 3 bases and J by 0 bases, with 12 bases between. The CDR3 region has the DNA TGTGCCAGCTCACCCACACGGGGGCCCTCCTACAATGAGCAGTTCTTC. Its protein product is CASSPTRGPSYNEQFF.

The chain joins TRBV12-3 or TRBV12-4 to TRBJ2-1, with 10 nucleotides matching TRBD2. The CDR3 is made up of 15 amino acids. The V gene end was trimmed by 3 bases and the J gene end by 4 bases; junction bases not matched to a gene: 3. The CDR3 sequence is CASSFEREGYNEQFF. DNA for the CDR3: TGTGCCAGCAGTTTCGAGCGGGAGGGGTACAATGAGCAGTTCTTC.

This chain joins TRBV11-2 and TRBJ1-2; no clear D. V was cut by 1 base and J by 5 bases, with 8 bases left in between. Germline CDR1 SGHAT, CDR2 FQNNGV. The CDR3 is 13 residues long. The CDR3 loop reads CASSLVLQYGYTF. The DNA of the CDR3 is TGTGCCAGCAGCTTAGTACTACAGTATGGCTACACCTTC.

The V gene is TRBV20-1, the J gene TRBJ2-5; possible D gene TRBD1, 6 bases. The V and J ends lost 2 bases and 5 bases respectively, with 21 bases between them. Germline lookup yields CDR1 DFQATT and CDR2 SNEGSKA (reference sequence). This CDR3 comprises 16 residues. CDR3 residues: CSARPSGGPTGETQYF. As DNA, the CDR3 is TGCAGTGCTAGACCCAGCGGAGGTCCAACAGGGGAGACCCAGTACTTC.

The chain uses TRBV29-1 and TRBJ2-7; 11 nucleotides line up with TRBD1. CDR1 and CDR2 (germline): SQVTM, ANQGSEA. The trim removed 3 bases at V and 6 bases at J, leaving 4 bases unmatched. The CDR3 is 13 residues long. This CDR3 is CSVDGTGGIEQYF. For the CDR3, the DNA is TGCAGCGTTGATGGGACAGGGGGAATCGAGCAGTACTTC.

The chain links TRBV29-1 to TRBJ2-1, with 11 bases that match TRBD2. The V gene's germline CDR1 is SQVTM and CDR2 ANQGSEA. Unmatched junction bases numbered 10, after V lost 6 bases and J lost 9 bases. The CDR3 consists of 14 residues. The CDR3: CSVLLAGGPGEQFF. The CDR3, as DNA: TGCAGCGTCTTATTAGCGGGAGGGCCCGGTGAGCAGTTCTTC.

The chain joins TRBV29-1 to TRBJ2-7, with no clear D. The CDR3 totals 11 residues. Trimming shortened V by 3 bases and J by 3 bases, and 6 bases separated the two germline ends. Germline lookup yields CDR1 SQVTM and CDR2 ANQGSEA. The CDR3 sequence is CSVDVDYEQYF. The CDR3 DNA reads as TGCAGCGTTGATGTAGACTACGAGCAGTACTTC.

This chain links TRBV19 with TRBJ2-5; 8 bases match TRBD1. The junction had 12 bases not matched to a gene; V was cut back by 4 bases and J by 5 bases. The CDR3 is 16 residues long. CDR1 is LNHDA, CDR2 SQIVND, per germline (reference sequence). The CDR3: CASSKGTGGNWETQYF. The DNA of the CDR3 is TGTGCCAGTAGTAAGGGGACAGGTGGTAATTGGGAGACCCAGTACTTC.